The source of this T cell receptor beta chain is a study of blood T cell repertoires in COVID-19. In the study overall: Acute-phase and convalescent COVID-19 samples originated in the United States, Italy and Spain.

This clone was recorded once. The CDR3 runs to 13 residues. Between the trimmed V and J ends, which lost 4 bases and 13 bases, there was a span of 17 bases. The germline V gene has CDR1 SEHNR and CDR2 FQNEAQ (reference sequence). Clones were sequenced by immunoSEQ multiplex PCR, and TCRdb holds only the in-frame ones, with some missing. The top ten clones hold 3% of a sample with around 300,000 clones, 86% of them seen once. The genes are TRBV7-9 and TRBJ2-1, with D hard to call. The sample comprised peripheral blood. The origin of this receptor is a woman aged 25 to 45 with active or convalescent COVID-19. The CDR3 nucleotides are TGTGCCAGCAGCTCAGATGTTACGAAGCGACAGTTCTTC. This sequence encodes CASSSDVTKRQFF.